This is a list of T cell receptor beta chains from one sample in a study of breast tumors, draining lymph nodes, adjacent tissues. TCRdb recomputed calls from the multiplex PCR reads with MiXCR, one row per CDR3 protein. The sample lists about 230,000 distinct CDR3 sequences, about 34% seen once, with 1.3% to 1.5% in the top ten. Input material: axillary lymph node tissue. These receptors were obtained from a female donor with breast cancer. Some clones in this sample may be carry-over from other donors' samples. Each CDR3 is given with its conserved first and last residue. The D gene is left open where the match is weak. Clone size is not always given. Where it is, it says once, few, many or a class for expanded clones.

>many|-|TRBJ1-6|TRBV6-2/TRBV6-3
TGTGCCAGCAGTTACGCGACCAGGGGCAGGGATTCACCCCTCCACTTT
CASSYATRGRDSPLHF
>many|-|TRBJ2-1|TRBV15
TGTGCCACCAGCAGAGAGGCGGCGTCTAGCCAGTTCTTC
CATSREAASSQFF
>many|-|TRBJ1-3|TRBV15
TGTGCCACCAGCAGGGACAGCGGGGCTGGAAACACCATATATTTT
CATSRDSGAGNTIYF
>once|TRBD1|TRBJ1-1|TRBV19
TGTGCCAGTAGTATAACCAGGGAGGGACAGCCATACACTGAAGCTTTCTTT
CASSITREGQPYTEAFF
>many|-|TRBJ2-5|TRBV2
TGTGCCAGCAATGAACTAGGAGGTCAAGAGACCCAGTACTTC
CASNELGGQETQYF
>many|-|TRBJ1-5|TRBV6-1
TGTGCCAGCAGTGACAGGGAGGGTCAGCCCCAGCATTTT
CASSDREGQPQHF
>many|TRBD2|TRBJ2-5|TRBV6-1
TGTGCCAGCAACAGAAGCGGGAGTCGATTAGAGACCCAGTACTTC
CASNRSGSRLETQYF
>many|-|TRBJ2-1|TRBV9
TGTGCCAGCAGCCCGGGACCCCAGCCCTACAATGAGCAGTTCTTC
CASSPGPQPYNEQFF
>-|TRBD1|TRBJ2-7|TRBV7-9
TGTGCCAGCAGCGGCAATGACAGGGGGCGGTTCGAGCAGTACTTC
CASSGNDRGRFEQYF
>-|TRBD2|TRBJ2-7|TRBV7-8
TGTGCCAGCAGCGACATTTTCCTAGCGGGAGGCCCGATGGGATCCTACGAGCAGTACTTC
CASSDIFLAGGPMGSYEQYF
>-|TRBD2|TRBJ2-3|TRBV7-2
TGTGCCAGCAGCTTAAGACTGGCGGGGGTCACAGATACGCAGTATTTT
CASSLRLAGVTDTQYF
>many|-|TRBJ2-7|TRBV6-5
TGTGCCAGCAGTCCCCGGAACCGCCGGGACACGGGTGTAGGCGAGCAGTACTTC
CASSPRNRRDTGVGEQYF
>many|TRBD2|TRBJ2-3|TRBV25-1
TGTGCCAGCAGCCCGGGGAGACTAGCGGGTCACACAGATACGCAGTATTTT
CASSPGRLAGHTDTQYF
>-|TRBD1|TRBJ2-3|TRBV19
TGTGCCAGGACAGGGGGCACAGATACGCAGTATTTT
CARTGGTDTQYF
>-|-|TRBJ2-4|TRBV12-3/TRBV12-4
TGTGCCAGCACCGCCCCCTGGGCCAAAAACATTCAGTACTTC
CASTAPWAKNIQYF
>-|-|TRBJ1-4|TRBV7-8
TGTGCCAGCAGCTTAGTTTCTAGCGGGGCAAATGAAAAACTGTTTTTT
CASSLVSSGANEKLFF
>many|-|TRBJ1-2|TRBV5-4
TGTGCCAGCAGCTTGATTCAGGGGAATGGCTACACCTTC
CASSLIQGNGYTF
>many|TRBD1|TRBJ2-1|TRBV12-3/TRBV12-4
TGTGCCAGCAGTTTAAGATTCAGAGACAGGGGCGACAATGAGCAGTTCTTC
CASSLRFRDRGDNEQFF
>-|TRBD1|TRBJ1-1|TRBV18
TGTGCCAGCTCACCACTGGCGGGACAGCCGAACACTGAAGCTTTCTTT
CASSPLAGQPNTEAFF
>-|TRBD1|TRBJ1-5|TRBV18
TGTGCCAGCTCACGACAGGGGAATCAGCCCCAGCTTTTT
CASSRQGNQPQLF
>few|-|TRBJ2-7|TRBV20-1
TGCAGTGCTAGAGATAGCCTAGCAACCGAGCAGTACTTC
CSARDSLATEQYF
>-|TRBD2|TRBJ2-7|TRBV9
TGTGCCAGCAGCGTAGAGTGGGAGGGAGGGGAGTACGAGCAGTACTTC
CASSVEWEGGEYEQYF
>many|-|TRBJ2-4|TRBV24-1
TGTGCCACCAGTGAGATCCAGGGAGGCAAAAACATTCAGTACTTC
CATSEIQGGKNIQYF
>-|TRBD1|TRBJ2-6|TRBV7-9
TGTGCCAGCAGCCCCCCCGGGACAGGGTCTGGGGCCAACGTCCTGACTTTC
CASSPPGTGSGANVLTF
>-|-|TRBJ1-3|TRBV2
TGTGCCAGCAGGACAGACACCATATATTTT
CASRTDTIYF
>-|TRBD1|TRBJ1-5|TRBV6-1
TGTGCCAGCAGCAGGACAGGGTCGGGGAATCAGCCCCAGCATTTT
CASSRTGSGNQPQHF
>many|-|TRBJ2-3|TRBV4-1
TGCGCCAGCACCCCTGGGGCTAGCACAGATACGCAGTATTTT
CASTPGASTDTQYF
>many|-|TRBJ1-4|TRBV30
TGTGCCTGGAGTAAGGGATCTAATGAAAAACTGTTTTTT
CAWSKGSNEKLFF
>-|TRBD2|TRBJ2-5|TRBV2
TGTGCCAGCAGTGGGCAGCGGGGGATGCAGGAGACCCAGTGCTTC
CASSGQRGMQETQCF
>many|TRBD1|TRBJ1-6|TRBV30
TGTGCCTGGAGGCTGACAGGGGGCCCTTCACCCCTCCACTTT
CAWRLTGGPSPLHF
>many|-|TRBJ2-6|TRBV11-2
TGTGCCAGCAGCTTATACTCGAGCTCTGGGGCCAACGTCCTGACTTTC
CASSLYSSSGANVLTF
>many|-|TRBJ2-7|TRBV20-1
TGCAGTGCTAGTCCCAGCGCTTACTCCTCCGAGCAGTACTTC
CSASPSAYSSEQYF
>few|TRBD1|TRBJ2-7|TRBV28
TGTGCCAGCAGTGAAACCCACAGGGGCGCCTACGAGCAGTACTTC
CASSETHRGAYEQYF